This T cell receptor beta chain originates from a study of post-analysis software for immune sequencing data. Unique molecular identifiers tagged the TCR beta cDNA libraries. TCRdb reprocessed the PCR reads via MiXCR and lists one record per CDR3 protein. The repertoire holds roughly 570,000 distinct CDR3 sequences, with under 40% as singletons. CDR1 and CDR2 (germline): MNHNS, SASEGT. This CDR3 spans 15 amino acids. V lost 1 base, J lost 5 bases, and 14 bases lay in between. Study-level findings and limits: Patients carried a few TRBV segments more frequently than controls did, and TRBV5-6, TRBV5-1 and TRBV20-1 were among them. A significant reduction in normalized Chao1 diversity was observed in multiple sclerosis patients versus controls.

To note about this clonotype: Its antigen is currently unknown.

This TCR derives from a girl younger than 18 with multiple sclerosis. Sample: blood. The J gene is TRBJ2-5, the V gene TRBV6-1, with D unresolved. CDR3 region: CASSEVWGRRETQYF. In nucleotides, the CDR3 is TGTGCCAGCAGTGAAGTATGGGGTAGGCGGGAGACCCAGTACTTC.